This T cell receptor beta chain stems from a study of blood T cell repertoires in COVID-19. Per the original methods: Scientists estimated how many nucleated cells there were by amplifying reference gene primers. Data came from immunoSEQ multiplex PCR; TCRdb stores just in-frame clones and leaves some out. That table furnishes V, J and clone size, whereas the DNA furnished D and trimming. The sample holds over 200,000 clones, 88% seen once. The CDR3 sequence is 15 residues long. Germline V lookup: CDR1 SGHKS, CDR2 YYEKEE (reference sequence). With V trimmed by 4 bases and J by 1 base, 3 bases remained unmatched.

Sequenced material: peripheral blood. The chain is built from TRBV5-5 and TRBJ2-2; 8 nucleotides line up with TRBD2. This receptor was identified in a man in his forties with acute or convalescent COVID-19. CDR3 nucleotides: TGTGCCAGCAGCCCAGCGGGGGTGAACACCGGGGAGCTGTTTTTT. It yields the protein CASSPAGVNTGELFF.